The clone carrying this TCR beta chain was seen many times. Its antigen is as yet unknown. The sample is drawn from a study of T cells in Graves' hyperthyroidism and ophthalmopathy. Germline values: CDR1 KGHSH, CDR2 LQKENI. The CDR3 sequence is 13 residues long. V was pared by 4 bases and J by 2 bases, with 8 bases between. Over 18 months, lack of ophthalmopathy progression marked Graves' hyperthyroidism as stable. The PBMCs had their origin in 10 ml of fresh peripheral blood. Study results and caveats: The blood repertoire included most of the expanded thyroid clonotypes above 0.001. The model anticipated ophthalmopathy a median about 7.1 months pre-onset.

Using RNA transcripts as the source, TCR beta CDR3 regions were amplified. Researchers ran a first-round RT-PCR on the TCR CDR3 using the HTBI primer set. TCRdb passed the multiplex PCR reads through MiXCR, listing each CDR3 protein once. The repertoire holds approximately 320,000 distinct CDR3 sequences, with approximately 16% as singletons. This TCR was sampled from a man aged 25-40 years with Graves' hyperthyroidism. Sequencing input: blood. The chain links TRBV18 to TRBJ2-5; no clear D. Here the CDR3 DNA reads TGTGCCAGCTCACAACCGACACAAGAGACCCAGTACTTC. Protein product: CASSQPTQETQYF.